Listed here are 23 T cell receptor beta chains from one sample, sequenced in a study of Ad26.COV2.S vaccination and SARS-CoV-2 variants. Treatment in this sample: roughly 20 received Ad26.COV2.S at low or high dose, single or two shots; 5 received placebo; per-sample allocation not given. Repertoires come from day 63 after the first vaccine or placebo injection. Using immunoSEQ multiplex PCR, the repertoire was profiled, and TCRdb retains in-frame clones only, with some absent. The data show roughly 350,000 clones, 80% to 90% seen once. Sample: peripheral blood, taken in a trial of Ad26.COV2.S vaccine versus placebo. These receptors were taken from a person between 18 and 65 years old who received the Ad26.COV2.S COVID-19 vaccine or a placebo.

The rearrangement uses TRBV7-9 and TRBJ2-7; D is unresolved. Germline CDR1 SEHNR, CDR2 FQNEAQ (reference sequence). V shed 3 bases and J shed 3 bases, with 18 bases lying between them. This CDR3 has 16 residues. The chain's CDR3 is CASSFYPPDTVYEQYF. In nucleotides, the CDR3 is TGTGCCAGCAGCTTCTACCCTCCTGACACCGTCTACGAGCAGTACTTC.

The chain uses TRBV5-1 and TRBJ2-5; D possibly corresponds to TRBD1 (5 bases). Per germline, CDR1 SGHRS and CDR2 YFSETQ. V dropped 6 bases and J dropped 5 bases, with 20 bases sitting between them. There are 15 residues in the CDR3. CDR3 protein: CASKTAAGTRETQYF. The CDR3 nucleotides are TGCGCCAGCAAGACAGCAGCAGGAACCAGGGAGACCCAGTACTTC.

Written as DNA, the CDR3 is TGTGCCAGCAGTTTATCAGGTTGGGGCAATCAGCCCCAGCATTTT. Its protein is CASSLSGWGNQPQHF. The chain couples TRBV27 to TRBJ1-5; D unresolved. V lost 0 bases to trimming and J lost 2 bases, with 8 bases between them. From germline, CDR1 is MNHEY and CDR2 SMNVEV (reference sequence). This CDR3 contains 15 residues.

V gene TRBV11-2 combines with J gene TRBJ2-7, with 9 bases aligning to TRBD1. V lost 4 bases, J lost 2 bases, and 6 bases stayed unmatched. This CDR3 is built from 15 residues. Germline-derived CDR1 and CDR2 are SGHAT and FQNNGV. Here the CDR3 DNA reads TGTGCCAGCAGCTCGGGACAGGGAAGGCCCTACGAGCAGTACTTC. Amino acid sequence: CASSSGQGRPYEQYF.

The V and J genes are TRBV7-2 and TRBJ2-7; TRBD1 aligns across 9 bases. This CDR3 is built from 16 residues. Germline V CDR1 and CDR2: SGHTA, FQGNSA. V lost 0 bases, J lost 3 bases, and 6 bases stayed unmatched. The CDR3, as DNA: TGTGCCAGCAGCTTAGCGGTAGGGACAGGGAACTACGAGCAGTACTTC. Its protein is CASSLAVGTGNYEQYF. Full variable domain (outside the CDR3, taken from reference TRBV7-2 and TRBJ2-7): GAGVSQSPSNKVTEKGKDVELRCDPISGHTALYWYRQSLGQGLEFLIYFQGNSAPDKSGLPSDRFSAERTGGSVSTLTIQRTQQEDSAVYLCASSLAVGTGNYEQYFGPGTRLTVT.

The chain joins TRBV25-1 to TRBJ1-6; D gene unclear. Trimming removed 2 bases at V and 11 bases at J, with 10 bases between. Looked up from germline, CDR1 is MGHDK and CDR2 is SYGVNS. The CDR3 runs 13 residues. This CDR3 is CASSEEGLTPLHF. DNA for the CDR3: TGTGCCAGCAGTGAAGAGGGTCTAACACCCCTCCACTTT.

The V and J genes are TRBV7-3 and TRBJ1-5; D unresolved. Germline assignment: CDR1 SGHTA and CDR2 FQGTGA. The CDR3 contains 13 residues. Trimming cost V 2 bases and J 3 bases, with 5 bases left between them. CDR3 sequence: CASSLDLNQPQHF. The CDR3 region has the DNA TGTGCCAGCAGCTTAGACCTCAATCAGCCCCAGCATTTT.

The genes are TRBV3-1 (or the pseudogene TRBV3-2) and TRBJ1-4, with 7 bases fitting TRBD1. The V and J ends lost 7 bases and 4 bases, in that order; junction bases with no gene match: 12. This CDR3 contains 16 residues. The germline gives CDR1 LGHDT, CDR2 YNNKEL (reference sequence). The CDR3 reads CASTRGRDSLNEKLFF. The CDR3 bases are TGTGCCAGCACTCGGGGACGGGACAGTCTTAATGAAAAACTGTTTTTT.

Here the CDR3 reads CASSYPGQGDTEAFF. CDR3 DNA sequence: TGTGCCAGCAGCTACCCAGGCCAGGGCGACACTGAAGCTTTCTTT. The V call is TRBV13, the J call TRBJ1-1, with D possibly being TRBD1 (5 bases). The CDR3 length is 15 residues. CDR1 and CDR2 from the germline V gene are PRHDT and FYEKMQ (reference sequence). The V end lost 4 bases, the J end lost 3 bases, and 15 bases lay between the germline ends.

J is TRBJ2-2 and V is TRBV7-6; 8 bases align to TRBD2. Germline V CDR1 and CDR2: SGHVS, FNYEAQ. The CDR3 is 15 residues long. With V trimmed by 4 bases and J by 1 base, 2 bases remained unmatched. CDR3 in amino acids: CASSSTSGNTGELFF. The CDR3 DNA follows: TGTGCCAGCAGCTCAACTAGCGGGAACACCGGGGAGCTGTTTTTT. Full variable domain (outside the CDR3, taken from reference TRBV7-6 and TRBJ2-2): GAGVSQSPRYKVTKRGQDVALRCDPISGHVSLYWYRQALGQGPEFLTYFNYEAQQDKSGLPNDRFSAERPEGSISTLTIQRTEQRDSAMYRCASSSTSGNTGELFFGEGSRLTVL.

The rearrangement links TRBV14 to TRBJ1-1, with a possible D match to TRBD1 (5 bases). Deletions cut 3 bases from V and 1 base from J, with 12 bases between. Germline V gene data show CDR1 as SGHDN and CDR2 as FVKESK. This CDR3 comprises 15 residues. The CDR3 bases are TGTGCCAGCAGCCAGGGCGGGGGACCGAACACTGAAGCTTTCTTT. This gives the protein CASSQGGGPNTEAFF. The variable domain in full, completed from reference TRBV14 and TRBJ1-1, reads EAGVTQFPSHSVIEKGQTVTLRCDPISGHDNLYWYRRVMGKEIKFLLHFVKESKQDESGMPNNRFLAERTGGTYSTLKVQPAELEDSGVYFCASSQGGGPNTEAFFGQGTRLTVV.

The rearrangement links TRBV24-1 to TRBJ2-5; a weak D match, TRBD1 (6 bases). V was shortened by 2 bases and J by 2 bases, with 11 bases between the two germline ends. Germline assignment: CDR1 KGHDR and CDR2 SFDVKD. The CDR3 spans 15 residues. CDR3 region: CATSDSRDIQETQYF. Written as DNA, the CDR3 is TGTGCCACCAGTGATTCCCGGGACATTCAAGAGACCCAGTACTTC.

The chain uses TRBV28 and TRBJ1-1; D remains ambiguous. Trimming removed 4 bases at V and 6 bases at J, with 15 bases between. Germline CDR1 MDHEN, CDR2 SYDVKM. There are 14 residues in the CDR3. The CDR3 sequence is CASSSAVITSEAFF. In nucleotides, the CDR3 is TGTGCCAGCAGTTCGGCCGTAATAACCTCTGAAGCTTTCTTT.

The CDR3 loop is CATAAASSNYGYTF. In DNA form, the CDR3 reads TGTGCCACGGCGGCAGCCTCTTCTAACTATGGCTACACCTTC. The rearrangement joins TRBV2 to TRBJ1-2; D unclear. In germline, CDR1 is SNHLY, CDR2 FYNNEI. The CDR3 has 14 amino acids. V was cut by 10 bases and J by 0 bases, with 15 bases left in between.

The gene calls are TRBV6-6 and TRBJ1-2; 8 bases are shared with TRBD1. Germline CDR1 MNHNY, CDR2 SVGAGI (reference sequence). The CDR3 is 13 amino acids. The junction had 6 bases not matched to a gene; V was cut back by 6 bases and J by 6 bases. CDR3 nucleotide sequence: TGTGCCAGCAGGGGACAGGACTCCGATGGCTACACCTTC. Encoded protein: CASRGQDSDGYTF.

The chain employs TRBV7-3 and TRBJ2-3; 8 positions match TRBD2. Unmatched junction bases numbered 3, after V lost 2 bases and J lost 2 bases. The germline V gene has CDR1 SGHTA and CDR2 FQGTGA. CDR3 length equals 15 residues. Here the CDR3 DNA reads TGTGCCAGCAGCTTAGCGGGGGGCAACACAGATACGCAGTATTTT. Translating gives CASSLAGGNTDTQYF.

This clone was detected once. This sequence joins TRBV19 and TRBJ1-6; D call uncertain. The germline V gene encodes CDR1 LNHDA and CDR2 SQIVND (reference sequence). Trimming removed 1 base from V and 2 bases from J, with 15 bases in between. CDR3 length: 18 residues. This CDR3 is CASSIGLKKGPYNSPLHF. As DNA, the CDR3 is TGTGCCAGTAGTATAGGCCTAAAAAAGGGCCCCTATAATTCACCCCTCCACTTT.

The V and J genes are TRBV5-1 and TRBJ2-1, with D hard to call. The germline V and J ends were trimmed by 1 base and 7 bases, with 9 bases remaining between them. This CDR3 comprises 13 residues. The germline CDR1 and CDR2 sequences are SGHRS and YFSETQ. The DNA for the CDR3 is TGCGCCAGCAGCTTGTCAGAGGTTAATGAGCAGTTCTTC. Its protein is CASSLSEVNEQFF.

A remark on this clone: The sample contains more than one DNA sequence encoding this CDR3. This chain links TRBV7-9 with TRBJ2-3, with 12 nucleotides matching TRBD2. CDR3 length: 16 residues. V lost 1 base, J lost 1 base, and 0 bases stayed unmatched. CDR1 and CDR2 (germline): SEHNR, FQNEAQ (reference sequence). The CDR3 DNA reads as TGTGCCAGCAGCTTAGGGACTAGCGGGGGCACAGATACGCAGTATTTT. Amino acid sequence: CASSLGTSGGTDTQYF.

The chain uses TRBV7-9 and TRBJ1-2; TRBD1 matches 10 bases. The trim removed 2 bases at V and 2 bases at J, leaving 2 bases unmatched. Per germline, CDR1 SEHNR and CDR2 FQNEAQ (reference sequence). This CDR3 comprises 15 residues. The CDR3 here is CASSLRGQGNYGYTF. The CDR3 DNA follows: TGTGCCAGCAGCTTAAGGGGACAGGGGAACTATGGCTACACCTTC.

In the case of this clone: Other DNA sequences from this sample encode an identical CDR3 as well. V gene TRBV30 combines with J gene TRBJ1-1; D unresolved. The CDR3 runs to 13 residues. The germline V and J ends were trimmed by 1 base and 0 bases, with 6 bases remaining between them. In germline, CDR1 is GTSNPN, CDR2 SVGIG (reference sequence). CDR3 sequence reads: CAWSAGMNTEAFF. The CDR3 nucleotides are TGTGCCTGGAGTGCGGGAATGAACACTGAAGCTTTCTTT.

V and J are TRBV7-2 and TRBJ2-3, with D perhaps being TRBD1 or TRBD2 (6 bases each). CDR3 length: 16 residues. Trimming pared 7 bases from V and 4 bases from J, leaving 21 bases between. CDR1 and CDR2 (germline): SGHTA, FQGNSA. The CDR3 nucleotides are TGTGCCAGCAACCCTCGGTGGGGGGCCTGGTCAGATACGCAGTATTTT. Translating gives CASNPRWGAWSDTQYF.

This chain joins TRBV30 and TRBJ1-6, with 9 positions matching TRBD1. Germline CDR1 reads GTSNPN; CDR2 reads SVGIG (reference sequence). The CDR3 has 16 residues. V shed 5 bases and J 6 bases; nucleotides not matched to a gene: 11. CDR3 coding DNA: TGTGCCTGGCTTGACAGGGGGAAGCCCCTTAATTCACCCCTCCACTTT. It is translated as CAWLDRGKPLNSPLHF.